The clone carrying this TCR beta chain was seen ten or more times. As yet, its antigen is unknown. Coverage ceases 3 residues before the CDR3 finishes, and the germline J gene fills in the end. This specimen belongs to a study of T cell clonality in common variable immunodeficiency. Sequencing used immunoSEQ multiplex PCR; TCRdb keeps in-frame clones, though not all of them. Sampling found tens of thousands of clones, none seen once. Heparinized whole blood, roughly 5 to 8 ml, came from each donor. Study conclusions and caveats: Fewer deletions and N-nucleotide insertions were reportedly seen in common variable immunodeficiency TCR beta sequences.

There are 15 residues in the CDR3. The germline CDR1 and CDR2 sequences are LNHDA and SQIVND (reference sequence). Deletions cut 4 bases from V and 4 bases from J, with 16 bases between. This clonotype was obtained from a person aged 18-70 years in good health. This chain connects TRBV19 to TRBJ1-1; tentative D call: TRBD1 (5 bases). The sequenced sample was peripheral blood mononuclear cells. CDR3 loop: CASSTVGGGGTEAFF. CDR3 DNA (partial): TGTGCCAGTAGTACCGTGGGGGGAGGTGGCACTGAA.